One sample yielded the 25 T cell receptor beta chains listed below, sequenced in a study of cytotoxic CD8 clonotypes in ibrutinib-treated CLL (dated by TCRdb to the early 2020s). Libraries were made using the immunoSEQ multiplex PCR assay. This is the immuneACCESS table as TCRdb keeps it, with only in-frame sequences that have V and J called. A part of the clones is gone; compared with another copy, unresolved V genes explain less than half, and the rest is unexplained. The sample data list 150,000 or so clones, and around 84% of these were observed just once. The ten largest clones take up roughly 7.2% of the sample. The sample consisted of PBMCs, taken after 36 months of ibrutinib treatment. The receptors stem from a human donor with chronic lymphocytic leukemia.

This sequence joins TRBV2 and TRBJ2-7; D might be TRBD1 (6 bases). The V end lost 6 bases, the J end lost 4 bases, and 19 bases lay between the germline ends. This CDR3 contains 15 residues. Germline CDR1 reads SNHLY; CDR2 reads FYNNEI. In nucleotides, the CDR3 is TGTGCCAGCAGAGTTTGGGACACGGATGGGTACGAGCAGTACTTC. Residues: CASRVWDTDGYEQYF.

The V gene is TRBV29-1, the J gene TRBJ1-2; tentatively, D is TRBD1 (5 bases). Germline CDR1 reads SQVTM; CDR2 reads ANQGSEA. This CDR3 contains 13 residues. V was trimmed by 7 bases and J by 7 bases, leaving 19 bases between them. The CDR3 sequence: CSGIFWGESGYTF. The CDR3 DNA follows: TGCAGCGGGATCTTTTGGGGGGAGTCTGGCTACACCTTC.

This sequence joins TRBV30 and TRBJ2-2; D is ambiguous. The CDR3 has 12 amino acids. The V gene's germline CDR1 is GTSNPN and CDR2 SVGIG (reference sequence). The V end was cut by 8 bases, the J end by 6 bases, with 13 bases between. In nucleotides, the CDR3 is TGTGCCCAGTCCCCTCTCGCCGGGGAGCTGTTTTTT. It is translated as CAQSPLAGELFF.

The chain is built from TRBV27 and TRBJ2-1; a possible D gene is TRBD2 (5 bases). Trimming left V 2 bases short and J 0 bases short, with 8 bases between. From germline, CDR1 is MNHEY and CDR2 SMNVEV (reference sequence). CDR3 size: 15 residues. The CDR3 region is CASSLTGSSYNEQFF. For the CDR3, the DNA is TGTGCCAGCAGTTTAACGGGGAGCTCCTACAATGAGCAGTTCTTC.

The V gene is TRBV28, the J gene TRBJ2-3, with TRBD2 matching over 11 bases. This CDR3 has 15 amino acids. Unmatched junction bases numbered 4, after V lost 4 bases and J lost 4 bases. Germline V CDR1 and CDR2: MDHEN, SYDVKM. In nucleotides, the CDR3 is TGTGCCAGCAGTTATAGCGGGGGGGCATCAGATACGCAGTATTTT. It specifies CASSYSGGASDTQYF.

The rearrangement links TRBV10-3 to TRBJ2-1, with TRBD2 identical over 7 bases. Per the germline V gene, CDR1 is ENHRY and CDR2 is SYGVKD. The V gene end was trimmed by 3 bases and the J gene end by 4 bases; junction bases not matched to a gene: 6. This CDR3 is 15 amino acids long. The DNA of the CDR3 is TGTGCCATCAGTGATTGGGACTACTTATACAATGAGCAGTTCTTC. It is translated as CAISDWDYLYNEQFF.

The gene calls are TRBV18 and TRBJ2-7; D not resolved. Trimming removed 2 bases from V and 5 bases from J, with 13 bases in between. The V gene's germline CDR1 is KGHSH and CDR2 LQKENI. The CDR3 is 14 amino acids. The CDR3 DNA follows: TGTGCCAGCTCACCAATACAATACCCGCACGAGCAGTACTTC. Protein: CASSPIQYPHEQYF.

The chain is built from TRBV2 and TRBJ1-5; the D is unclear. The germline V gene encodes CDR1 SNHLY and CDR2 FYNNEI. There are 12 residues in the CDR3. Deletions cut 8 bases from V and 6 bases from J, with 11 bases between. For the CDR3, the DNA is TGTGCCAGCCGCGGAGGATCTCAGCCCCAGCATTTT. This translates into CASRGGSQPQHF.

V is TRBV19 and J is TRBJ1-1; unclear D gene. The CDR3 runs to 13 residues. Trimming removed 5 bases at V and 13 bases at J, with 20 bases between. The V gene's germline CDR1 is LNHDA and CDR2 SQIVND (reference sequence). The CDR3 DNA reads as TGTGCCAGTAGTGCAGGCGGACTGCCGTTAGTTTTCTTT. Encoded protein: CASSAGGLPLVFF.

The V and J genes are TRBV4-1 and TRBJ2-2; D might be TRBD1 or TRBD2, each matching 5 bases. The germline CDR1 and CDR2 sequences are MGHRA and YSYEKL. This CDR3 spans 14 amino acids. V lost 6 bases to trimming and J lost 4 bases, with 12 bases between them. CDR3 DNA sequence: TGCGCCAGCAGACCGGCTGGGGGCACCGGGGAGCTGTTTTTT. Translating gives CASRPAGGTGELFF.

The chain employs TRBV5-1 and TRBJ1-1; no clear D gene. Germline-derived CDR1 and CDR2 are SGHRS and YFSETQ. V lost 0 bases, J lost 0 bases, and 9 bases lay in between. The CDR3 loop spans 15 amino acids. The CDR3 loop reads CASSLEPAVNTEAFF. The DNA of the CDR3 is TGCGCCAGCAGCTTGGAACCGGCGGTGAACACTGAAGCTTTCTTT.

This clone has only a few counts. CDR3 sequence reads: CASSIGGVSNYGYTF. In DNA form, the CDR3 reads TGTGCCAGTAGTATTGGCGGGGTATCTAACTATGGCTACACCTTC. The chain links TRBV19 to TRBJ1-2; no reliable D call. The V end was cut by 3 bases, the J end by 0 bases, with 11 bases between. Germline-derived CDR1 and CDR2 are LNHDA and SQIVND (reference sequence). The CDR3 runs 15 residues. Supplemented by reference TRBV19 and TRBJ1-2, the full variable domain reads DGGITQSPKYLFRKEGQNVTLSCEQNLNHDAMYWYRQDPGQGLRLIYYSQIVNDFQKGDIAEGYSVSREKKESFPLTVTSAQKNPTAFYLCASSIGGVSNYGYTFGSGTRLTVV.

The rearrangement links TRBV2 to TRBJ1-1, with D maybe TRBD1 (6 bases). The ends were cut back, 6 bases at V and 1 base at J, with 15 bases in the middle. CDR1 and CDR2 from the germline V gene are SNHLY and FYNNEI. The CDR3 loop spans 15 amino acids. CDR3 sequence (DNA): TGTGCCAGCAGCGAACTCGGCAGGGGGAACACTGAAGCTTTCTTT. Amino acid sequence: CASSELGRGNTEAFF.

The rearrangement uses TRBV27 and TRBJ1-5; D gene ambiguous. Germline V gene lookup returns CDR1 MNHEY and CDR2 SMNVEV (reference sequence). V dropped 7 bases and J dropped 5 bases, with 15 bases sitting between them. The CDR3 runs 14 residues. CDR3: CASKRTFGHQPQHF. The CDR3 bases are TGTGCCAGCAAAAGGACCTTCGGACATCAGCCCCAGCATTTT.

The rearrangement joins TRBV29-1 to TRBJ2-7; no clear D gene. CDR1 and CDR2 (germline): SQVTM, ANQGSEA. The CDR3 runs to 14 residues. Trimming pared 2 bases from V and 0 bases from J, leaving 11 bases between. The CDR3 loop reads CSVEKLGSSYEQYF. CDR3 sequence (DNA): TGCAGCGTTGAAAAACTGGGAAGCTCCTACGAGCAGTACTTC.

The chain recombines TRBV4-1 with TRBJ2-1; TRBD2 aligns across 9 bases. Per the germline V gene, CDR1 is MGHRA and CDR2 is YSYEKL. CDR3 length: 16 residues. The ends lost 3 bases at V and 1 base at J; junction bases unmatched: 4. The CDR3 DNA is TGCGCCAGCAGCCATTTTAGCGGGGGTTCCTACAATGAGCAGTTCTTC. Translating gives CASSHFSGGSYNEQFF.

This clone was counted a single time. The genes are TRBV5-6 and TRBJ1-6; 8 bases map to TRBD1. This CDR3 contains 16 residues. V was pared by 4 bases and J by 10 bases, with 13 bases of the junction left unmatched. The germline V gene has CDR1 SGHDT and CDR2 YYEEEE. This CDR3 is CASSIPDREQGSPLHF. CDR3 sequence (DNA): TGTGCCAGCAGCATTCCGGACAGGGAACAAGGATCACCCCTCCACTTT.

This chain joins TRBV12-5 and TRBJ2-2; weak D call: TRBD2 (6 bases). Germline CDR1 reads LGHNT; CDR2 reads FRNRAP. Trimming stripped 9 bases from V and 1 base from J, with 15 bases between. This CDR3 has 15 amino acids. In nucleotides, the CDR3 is TGTGCTAGCAGAACGGGACTTAAGAACACCGGGGAGCTGTTTTTT. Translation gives CASRTGLKNTGELFF.

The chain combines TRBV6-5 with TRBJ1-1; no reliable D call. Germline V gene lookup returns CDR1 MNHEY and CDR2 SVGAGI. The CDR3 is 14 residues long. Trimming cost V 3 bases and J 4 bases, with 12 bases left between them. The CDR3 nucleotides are TGTGCCAGCAGTTATCGAGGAATGGGCACTGAAGCTTTCTTT. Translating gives CASSYRGMGTEAFF.

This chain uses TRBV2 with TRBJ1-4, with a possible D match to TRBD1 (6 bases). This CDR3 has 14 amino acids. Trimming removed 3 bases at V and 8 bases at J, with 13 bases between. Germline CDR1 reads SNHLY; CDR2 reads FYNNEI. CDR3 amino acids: CASSEGALREKLFF. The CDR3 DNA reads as TGTGCCAGCAGTGAGGGGGCCCTAAGGGAAAAACTGTTTTTT.

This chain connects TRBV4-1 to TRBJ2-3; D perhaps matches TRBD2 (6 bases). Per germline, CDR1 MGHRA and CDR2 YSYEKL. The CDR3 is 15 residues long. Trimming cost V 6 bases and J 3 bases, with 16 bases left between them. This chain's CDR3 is CASRGTSRRTDTQYF. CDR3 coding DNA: TGCGCCAGCAGGGGGACTTCTAGGAGGACAGATACGCAGTATTTT.

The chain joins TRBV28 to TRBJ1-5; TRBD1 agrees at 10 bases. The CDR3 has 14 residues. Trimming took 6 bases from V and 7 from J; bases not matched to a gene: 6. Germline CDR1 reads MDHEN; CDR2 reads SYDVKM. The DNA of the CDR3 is TGTGCCAGCAGCCCCGGGACAGGGGTCCAGCCCCAGCATTTT. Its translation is CASSPGTGVQPQHF.

The CDR3 DNA reads TGTGCCAGCGACCCTGCCTGGCCCCAGCATTTT. It is translated as CASDPAWPQHF. The rearrangement uses TRBV27 and TRBJ1-5; D gene uncertain. The germline V gene encodes CDR1 MNHEY and CDR2 SMNVEV (reference sequence). Trimming took off 8 bases at V and 9 bases at J, with 11 bases between the two ends. The CDR3 runs 11 residues.

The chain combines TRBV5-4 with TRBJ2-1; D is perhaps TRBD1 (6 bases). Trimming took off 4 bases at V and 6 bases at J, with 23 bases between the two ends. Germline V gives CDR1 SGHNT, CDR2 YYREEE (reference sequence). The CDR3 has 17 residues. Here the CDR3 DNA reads TGTGCCAGCAGCATCGAAGACGGCAGGGTAGGGGGCAATGAGCAGTTCTTC. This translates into CASSIEDGRVGGNEQFF.

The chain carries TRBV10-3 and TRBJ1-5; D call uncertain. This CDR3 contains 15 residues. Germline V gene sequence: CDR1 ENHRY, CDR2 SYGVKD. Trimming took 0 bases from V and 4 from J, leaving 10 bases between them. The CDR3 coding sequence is TGTGCCATCAGTGAGTCGATCGGGCCTAATCAGCCCCAGCATTTT. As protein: CAISESIGPNQPQHF.